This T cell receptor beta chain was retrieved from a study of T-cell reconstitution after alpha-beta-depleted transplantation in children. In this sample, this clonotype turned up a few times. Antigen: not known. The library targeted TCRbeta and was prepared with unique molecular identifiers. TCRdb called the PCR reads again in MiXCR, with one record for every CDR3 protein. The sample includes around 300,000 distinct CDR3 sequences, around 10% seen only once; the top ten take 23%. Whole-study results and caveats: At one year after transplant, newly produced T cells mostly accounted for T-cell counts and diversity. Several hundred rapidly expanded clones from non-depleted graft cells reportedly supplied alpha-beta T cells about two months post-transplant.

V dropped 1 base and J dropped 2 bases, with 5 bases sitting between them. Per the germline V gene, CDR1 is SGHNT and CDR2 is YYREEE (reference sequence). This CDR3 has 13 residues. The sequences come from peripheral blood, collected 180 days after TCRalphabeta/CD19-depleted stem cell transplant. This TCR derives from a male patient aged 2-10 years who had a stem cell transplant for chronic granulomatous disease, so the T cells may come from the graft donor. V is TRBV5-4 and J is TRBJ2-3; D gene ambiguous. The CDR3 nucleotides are TGTGCCAGCAGCTTGTATTCCACAGATACGCAGTATTTT. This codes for CASSLYSTDTQYF.